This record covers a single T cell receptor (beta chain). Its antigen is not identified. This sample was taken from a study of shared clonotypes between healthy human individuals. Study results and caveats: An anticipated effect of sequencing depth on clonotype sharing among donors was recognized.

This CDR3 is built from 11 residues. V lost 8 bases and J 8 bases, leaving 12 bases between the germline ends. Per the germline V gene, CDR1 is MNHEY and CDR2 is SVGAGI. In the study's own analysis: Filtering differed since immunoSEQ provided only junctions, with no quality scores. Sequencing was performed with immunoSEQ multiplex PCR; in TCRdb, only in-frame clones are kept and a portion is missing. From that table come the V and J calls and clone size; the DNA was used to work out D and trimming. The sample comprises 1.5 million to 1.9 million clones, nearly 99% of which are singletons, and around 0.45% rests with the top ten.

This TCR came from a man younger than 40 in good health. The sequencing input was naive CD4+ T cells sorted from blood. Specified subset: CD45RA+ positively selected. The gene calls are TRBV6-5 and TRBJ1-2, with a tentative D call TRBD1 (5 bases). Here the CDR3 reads CASSWQGGYTF. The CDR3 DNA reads TGTGCCAGCTCGTGGCAGGGCGGCTACACCTTC.